These 12 T cell receptor beta chains were all obtained from the same sample, sequenced in a study of cytomegalovirus exposure and HLA in healthy donors (dated by TCRdb to between 2016 and 2019). The library came from the immunoSEQ multiplex PCR assay. For the multiplex PCR, a mixture combining 60 forward primers for TCR Vbeta segments and 13 reverse primers for TCR Jbeta segments was used. TCRdb carries this immuneACCESS record with in-frame sequences only. Its versions omit some clonotypes, under half of them owing to an unresolved V gene in the studies checked, with the rest unexplained. For this sample there are roughly 190,000 clones; more than 65% appear just once. 3.4% of the sample comes from the top ten. The sequenced material came from PBMCs. Source of these receptors: a man aged 35-49 years in good health and CMV-seropositive.

The chain recombines TRBV4-1 with TRBJ1-2; 9 bases match TRBD1. Germline-derived CDR1 and CDR2 are MGHRA and YSYEKL. Trimming took 6 bases from V and 3 from J; bases not matched to a gene: 8. The CDR3 covers 15 residues. The CDR3 spells CASRPLDRGDYGYTF. CDR3 coding DNA: TGCGCCAGCAGGCCCCTGGACAGGGGTGACTATGGCTACACCTTC.

The chain has TRBV15 and TRBJ2-1; D is possibly TRBD2 (7 bases). The germline CDR1 and CDR2 sequences are LNHNV and YYDKDF (reference sequence). CDR3 length: 15 residues. Trimming removed 1 base at V and 7 bases at J, with 14 bases between. The DNA of the CDR3 is TGTGCCACCAGCAGAGGGGGGGGCAATGAGAATGAGCAGTTCTTC. It specifies CATSRGGGNENEQFF.

The gene calls are TRBV6-6 and TRBJ2-7, with D perhaps TRBD2 (6 bases). Looked up from germline, CDR1 is MNHNY and CDR2 is SVGAGI (reference sequence). Trimming removed 0 bases at V and 2 bases at J, with 8 bases between. The CDR3 is made up of 14 amino acids. The CDR3, as DNA: TGTGCCAGCAGTTACTCGGAGGGCCCCTACGAGCAGTACTTC. Amino acid sequence: CASSYSEGPYEQYF.

This clone occurred a few times. This rearrangement joins TRBV7-2 to TRBJ2-7; D is uncertain. The V end was cut by 3 bases, the J end by 0 bases, with 15 bases between. The CDR3 covers 16 residues. Germline assignment: CDR1 SGHTA and CDR2 FQGNSA. The DNA of the CDR3 is TGTGCCAGCAGCTTTAAACCCACCTTGGCCTCCTACGAGCAGTACTTC. As protein: CASSFKPTLASYEQYF. The full variable domain, completed using reference TRBV7-2 and TRBJ2-7, is GAGVSQSPSNKVTEKGKDVELRCDPISGHTALYWYRQSLGQGLEFLIYFQGNSAPDKSGLPSDRFSAERTGGSVSTLTIQRTQQEDSAVYLCASSFKPTLASYEQYFGPGTRLTVT.

V gene TRBV5-1 combines with J gene TRBJ2-7, with 13 bases aligning to TRBD2. CDR3 length equals 17 residues. Looked up from germline, CDR1 is SGHRS and CDR2 is YFSETQ. V was pared by 0 bases and J by 0 bases, with 3 bases of the junction left unmatched. The CDR3 loop reads CASSLAGLAGASYEQYF. In nucleotides, the CDR3 is TGCGCCAGCAGCTTGGCCGGACTAGCGGGGGCCTCCTACGAGCAGTACTTC.

The chain is built from TRBV5-1 and TRBJ2-6, with TRBD1 as a possible D gene (6 bases). The length of the CDR3 is 18 residues. Trimming removed 3 bases from V and 0 bases from J, with 16 bases in between. The V gene's germline CDR1 is SGHRS and CDR2 YFSETQ. The CDR3 DNA follows: TGCGCCAGCAGCTCGACAGGCGAGGGCTACTCTGGGGCCAACGTCCTGACTTTC. As protein: CASSSTGEGYSGANVLTF.

The chain links TRBV29-1 to TRBJ2-1, with TRBD2 identical over 14 bases. The V segment lost 4 bases and the J segment 9 bases; nucleotides outside the gene matches: 2. The CDR3 is 13 amino acids. The germline V gene encodes CDR1 SQVTM and CDR2 ANQGSEA. This CDR3 reads CSVVTSGGVEQFF. The CDR3 DNA reads TGCAGCGTTGTGACTAGCGGGGGGGTTGAGCAGTTCTTC.

The chain combines TRBV6-5 with TRBJ2-5; 9 bases match TRBD2. With the DNA end fitting TRBJ2-7 better, the J assignment may be wrong. The germline V gene encodes CDR1 MNHEY and CDR2 SVGAGI. This CDR3 is 13 amino acids long. The CDR3 DNA reads TGTGCCAGCAGCGCGGGAGGGCCGGGCGAGCAGTACTTC. Translating gives CASSAGGPGEQYF.

Of note for this clone: One end of the junction does not line up with germline, which may come from a read error. V gene TRBV4-1 combines with J gene TRBJ2-1, with D unresolved. CDR3 length: 15 residues. Germline assignment: CDR1 MGHRA and CDR2 YSYEKL. The CDR3 nucleotides are TGCGCCAGCAGCAAAGAAATTGTAACTTACAATGAGCAGTTCTTC. This encodes CASSKEIVTYNEQFF.

The chain has TRBV4-3 and TRBJ2-3; TRBD2 agrees at 8 bases. The CDR3 extends over 16 amino acids. V was clipped by 4 bases and J by 0 bases; unmatched bases: 6. Germline assignment: CDR1 LGHNA and CDR2 YSLEER. The CDR3 here is CASSPQTSVSTDTQYF. Written as DNA, the CDR3 is TGCGCCAGCAGCCCTCAGACTAGCGTAAGCACAGATACGCAGTATTTT.

The chain couples TRBV5-4 to TRBJ2-3; TRBD2 matches at 11 bases. The junction had 3 bases not matched to a gene; V was cut back by 2 bases and J by 4 bases. This CDR3 has 15 amino acids. Germline CDR1 SGHNT, CDR2 YYREEE (reference sequence). CDR3 amino acids: CASSFVSGGADTQYF. The DNA of the CDR3 is TGTGCCAGCAGCTTTGTTAGCGGGGGGGCAGATACGCAGTATTTT.

The chain uses TRBV10-1 and TRBJ1-1; D is ambiguous. This CDR3 has 13 amino acids. The germline V and J ends were trimmed by 6 bases and 0 bases, with 8 bases remaining between them. Germline V gene lookup returns CDR1 WNHNN and CDR2 SYGVQD (reference sequence). The CDR3 DNA is TGCGCCAGCAGGACAACACTGAACACTGAAGCTTTCTTT. This gives the protein CASRTTLNTEAFF.